This T cell receptor (beta chain) was retrieved from a study of shared T cell receptors in the human thymus. This CDR3 spans 11 amino acids. Per germline, CDR1 SGDLS and CDR2 YYNGEE. Losses at the gene ends were 3 bases for V and 14 bases for J; bases not matched to a gene: 2. Libraries were prepared by immunoSEQ multiplex PCR; TCRdb keeps only in-frame clonotypes and omits some of them. The sample has hundreds of thousands of clones, about 95% seen once. The clonotype was recovered from a human donor. The sequenced sample consisted of thymocytes. The V call is TRBV9, the J call TRBJ2-1; TRBD2 matches at 10 bases. The DNA of the CDR3 is TGTGCCAGCAGCGCCAGCGGGAGGGAGTTCTTC. Amino acids: CASSASGREFF.